The next 21 T cell receptor beta chains were all read from a single sample in a study of early T cells in non-severe SARS-CoV-2 infection. One entry per CDR3 protein, called by TCRdb with MiXCR from the 5' RACE reads. This table has tens of thousands of distinct CDR3 sequences, around 12% appearing once. Sequenced material: whole blood, taken at baseline. The receptors were gathered from an adult who was a healthcare worker with PCR-confirmed SARS-CoV-2 infection or an uninfected control (not recorded which).

This clonotype has just one count. This may be a read error, as it is one base from a much larger clone. The V call is TRBV29-1, the J call TRBJ2-5; D is unclear. CDR3 size: 13 residues. Germline values: CDR1 SQVTM, CDR2 ANQGSEA. The ends were cut back, 1 base at V and 6 bases at J, with 12 bases in the middle. The CDR3 here is CSVEGTDQQTQYF. For the CDR3, the DNA is TGCAGCGTTGAAGGAACGGATCAACAGACCCAGTACTTC.

This clonotype was seen a handful of times. This rearrangement joins TRBV9 to TRBJ2-7; D gene uncertain. Trimming shortened V by 0 bases and J by 2 bases, and 9 bases separated the two germline ends. Germline CDR1 reads SGDLS; CDR2 reads YYNGEE. The length of the CDR3 is 14 residues. This CDR3 reads CASSVGAATYEQYF. In DNA, the CDR3 is TGTGCCAGCAGCGTAGGGGCGGCGACCTACGAGCAGTACTTC.

This clonotype has more than one count but fewer than ten. The chain joins TRBV4-1 to TRBJ1-2; the match to TRBD1 covers 12 bases. V was pared by 4 bases and J by 6 bases, with 9 bases of the junction left unmatched. Per the germline V gene, CDR1 is MGHRA and CDR2 is YSYEKL. The CDR3 is 16 amino acids. The CDR3 DNA reads as TGCGCCAGCAGCCGGTGGGGACAGGGGGCGAGGGATGGCTACACCTTC. Protein sequence: CASSRWGQGARDGYTF.

This clonotype has a handful of counts. The rearrangement uses TRBV7-8 and TRBJ2-3; D may be TRBD1 (6 bases). The CDR3 length is 15 residues. V lost 7 bases, J lost 2 bases, and 16 bases lay in between. Germline CDR1 reads SGHVS; CDR2 reads FQNEAQ. CDR3 in amino acids: CASNFGAGVTDTQYF. As DNA, the CDR3 is TGTGCCAGCAATTTCGGGGCAGGGGTCACAGATACGCAGTATTTT.

The chain has TRBV29-1 and TRBJ2-1, with D possibly being TRBD2 (6 bases). The germline V gene has CDR1 SQVTM and CDR2 ANQGSEA. Trimming took off 6 bases at V and 4 bases at J, with 19 bases between the two ends. The CDR3 extends over 15 amino acids. The CDR3 bases are TGCAGCGTCCACCCCCCTAGCGTGATTTACAATGAGCAGTTCTTC. Amino acids: CSVHPPSVIYNEQFF.

This clonotype appeared a few times. The chain carries TRBV12-3 or TRBV12-4 and TRBJ2-5; D is possibly TRBD1 or TRBD2 (6 bases each). The CDR3 totals 16 residues. Trimming stripped 3 bases from V and 3 bases from J, with 17 bases between. CDR3 DNA: TGTGCCAGCAGTTTTTGGGGAGCAGGGGAGGAAGAGACCCAGTACTTC. Amino acids: CASSFWGAGEEETQYF.

This clonotype was counted between two and nine times. The rearrangement joins TRBV12-3 or TRBV12-4 to TRBJ1-5; 7 bases agree with TRBD1. The CDR3 consists of 14 residues. The V gene end was trimmed by 3 bases and the J gene end by 7 bases; junction bases not matched to a gene: 6. CDR3 region: CASSFGTEGQPQHF. The DNA of the CDR3 is TGTGCCAGCAGTTTTGGGACAGAAGGACAGCCCCAGCATTTT.

This clonotype was detected many times. V and J are TRBV6-5 and TRBJ2-3, with TRBD2 matching 10 bases. The V gene end was trimmed by 6 bases and the J gene end by 1 base; junction bases not matched to a gene: 13. This CDR3 comprises 18 residues. Germline V CDR1 and CDR2: MNHEY, SVGAGI. In DNA form, the CDR3 reads TGTGCCAGCAGCCTTACTAGCGGGACGATTATTGGCACAGATACGCAGTATTTT. Translation gives CASSLTSGTIIGTDTQYF.

The V and J genes are TRBV5-1 and TRBJ1-2, with D possibly TRBD1 on 6 matching bases. Trimming took off 0 bases at V and 3 bases at J, with 15 bases between the two ends. Germline-derived CDR1 and CDR2 are SGHRS and YFSETQ. The CDR3 extends over 16 amino acids. Here the CDR3 DNA reads TGCGCCAGCAGCTTGGCAGGGGCGGAGAAAGACTATGGCTACACCTTC. It translates to CASSLAGAEKDYGYTF.

The chain recombines TRBV5-4 with TRBJ2-1; TRBD1 agrees at 8 bases. The CDR3 extends over 15 amino acids. Losses at the gene ends were 0 bases for V and 7 bases for J; bases not matched to a gene: 6. Germline values: CDR1 SGHNT, CDR2 YYREEE (reference sequence). Written as DNA, the CDR3 is TGTGCCAGCAGCTTGGTTCAGGGGGCTGGAAATGAGCAGTTCTTC. Residues: CASSLVQGAGNEQFF.

This clonotype was recorded only once. The chain employs TRBV2 and TRBJ1-5; D gene unclear. The CDR3 has 14 amino acids. The germline V gene has CDR1 SNHLY and CDR2 FYNNEI. V lost 3 bases and J lost 3, with 9 bases in between. Here the CDR3 DNA reads TGTGCCAGCAGTGACGCAAGTTTCAATCAGCCCCAGCATTTT. It codes for CASSDASFNQPQHF.

This clonotype was seen at least ten times. The CDR3 is CASSRPPTDTQYF. The DNA of the CDR3 is TGTGCCAGCAGTCGGCCCCCCACAGATACGCAGTATTTT. The rearrangement uses TRBV7-9 and TRBJ2-3; the D is unclear. Deletions cut 6 bases from V and 2 bases from J, with 9 bases between. The germline V gene encodes CDR1 SEHNR and CDR2 FQNEAQ (reference sequence). The CDR3 sequence is 13 residues long. Variable domain in full (rest from reference TRBV7-9 and TRBJ2-3): DTGVSQNPRHKITKRGQNVTFRCDPISEHNRLYWYRQTLGQGPEFLTYFQNEAQLEKSRLLSDRFSAERPKGSFSTLEIQRTEQGDSAMYLCASSRPPTDTQYFGPGTRLTVL.

This clonotype came up a few times. The J gene is TRBJ2-7, the V gene TRBV12-5; D might be TRBD1 (5 bases). The CDR3 contains 15 residues. The V gene's germline CDR1 is LGHNT and CDR2 FRNRAP. The V and J ends lost 0 bases and 0 bases respectively, with 9 bases between them. CDR3 sequence reads: CASGLVRQFSYEQYF. In nucleotides, the CDR3 is TGTGCTAGTGGTTTGGTACGACAGTTCTCCTACGAGCAGTACTTC. Looking up the rest from reference TRBV12-5 and TRBJ2-7 gives the full variable domain: DARVTQTPRHKVTEMGQEVTMRCQPILGHNTVFWYRQTMMQGLELLAYFRNRAPLDDSGMPKDRFSAEMPDATLATLKIQPSEPRDSAVYFCASGLVRQFSYEQYFGPGTRLTVT.

Ten or more counts support this clonotype. The chain uses TRBV30 and TRBJ2-3; TRBD2 might be the D (6 bases). V was pared by 4 bases and J by 1 base, with 24 bases between. The CDR3 spans 18 residues. Per germline, CDR1 GTSNPN and CDR2 SVGIG (reference sequence). CDR3 sequence reads: CAWTTGRLGVGGTDTQYF. In nucleotides, the CDR3 is TGTGCCTGGACCACCGGGAGACTAGGGGTCGGAGGCACAGATACGCAGTATTTT.

This clonotype was counted between two and nine times. The chain links TRBV27 to TRBJ1-5; 7 nucleotides align to TRBD1. Germline V CDR1 and CDR2: MNHEY, SMNVEV (reference sequence). Trimming cost V 4 bases and J 4 bases; bases outside gene matches: 13. This CDR3 contains 17 residues. The CDR3 DNA reads TGTGCCAGCAGTTCTTTTCCGGGGACAGCACCTAATCAGCCCCAGCATTTT. It codes for CASSSFPGTAPNQPQHF.

This clonotype was counted only a few times. This rearrangement joins TRBV7-9 to TRBJ1-6; D unclear. The germline gives CDR1 SEHNR, CDR2 FQNEAQ (reference sequence). The V and J ends lost 4 bases and 7 bases respectively, with 14 bases between them. The CDR3 contains 15 residues. CDR3: CASSSGSTLNSPLHF. In DNA, the CDR3 is TGTGCCAGCAGCTCCGGTAGCACCCTCAATTCACCCCTCCACTTT. Together with reference TRBV7-9 and TRBJ1-6, the CDR3 gives the full variable domain: DTGVSQNPRHKITKRGQNVTFRCDPISEHNRLYWYRQTLGQGPEFLTYFQNEAQLEKSRLLSDRFSAERPKGSFSTLEIQRTEQGDSAMYLCASSSGSTLNSPLHFGNGTRLTVT.

This clonotype was seen many times. The chain employs TRBV7-3 and TRBJ2-1, with 8 bases aligning to TRBD2. Germline V gene lookup returns CDR1 SGHTA and CDR2 FQGTGA. CDR3 length equals 12 residues. V was clipped by 5 bases and J by 15 bases; unmatched bases: 9. The CDR3 DNA sequence: TGTGCCAGCAGCCCCGACGGGGGACTAGGGTTCTTC. As protein: CASSPDGGLGFF.

The V gene is TRBV5-1, the J gene TRBJ1-1, with TRBD1 identical over 7 bases. J gave up 10 bases and V 5 bases, and 8 bases lay outside the gene matches. Germline-derived CDR1 and CDR2 are SGHRS and YFSETQ. The CDR3 covers 12 residues. CDR3 in amino acids: CASRVTGAGAFF. DNA for the CDR3: TGCGCCAGCAGAGTTACAGGGGCGGGAGCTTTCTTT.

This clonotype was seen a handful of times. The chain combines TRBV11-3 with TRBJ2-1, with 8 bases lining up with TRBD2. Germline V lookup: CDR1 SGHNT, CDR2 YENEEA. V lost 5 bases to trimming and J lost 11 bases; unmatched junction nucleotides: 23. This CDR3 is 18 amino acids long. CDR3: CASSDRFDGVAGRVKQFF. The CDR3 DNA follows: TGTGCCAGCAGCGACCGGTTCGACGGGGTAGCGGGGAGGGTGAAGCAGTTCTTC.

At least ten counts were recorded for this clonotype. The CDR3 bases are TGCAGTGCTTCCCCCTCTCTCGGTCAGCCCCAGCATTTT. Amino acids: CSASPSLGQPQHF. V and J are TRBV20-1 and TRBJ1-5; D is unresolved. Trimming cost V 5 bases and J 6 bases, with 14 bases left between them. CDR3 size: 13 residues. Germline assignment: CDR1 DFQATT and CDR2 SNEGSKA (reference sequence).

This clonotype was recorded at least ten times. This chain joins TRBV12-3 or TRBV12-4 and TRBJ1-1; D may be TRBD1 (5 bases). The CDR3 has 16 amino acids. Trimming stripped 0 bases from V and 4 bases from J, with 15 bases between. CDR3 DNA: TGTGCCAGCAGTTTAGCAGAAGAGGTGAGGGGCACTGAAGCTTTCTTT. Its protein product is CASSLAEEVRGTEAFF.